This record covers a single T cell receptor beta chain. This sample was included in a study of blood T cell repertoires in COVID-19. About the study: Sources were T cells, B-cell-depleted T cells, or PBMCs; the material itself was cDNA or gDNA.

The study assigned cohorts using participant-reported clinical history. The germline V and J ends were trimmed by 5 bases and 3 bases, with 14 bases remaining between them. Germline CDR1 is SGHNT and CDR2 is YYREEE (reference sequence). This CDR3 is 14 amino acids long. TCRdb keeps only in-frame clones here, not all; method: immunoSEQ multiplex PCR. The sample contains roughly 340,000 clones, around 87% of which appear only once. The TCR originated in a man younger than 35 who had recovered from COVID-19. The sample taken for sequencing was PBMCs or T cells enriched from blood (not recorded which). The rearrangement links TRBV5-4 to TRBJ1-1; possibly TRBD1 for D (5 bases). CDR3 DNA sequence: TGTGCCAGCAGGGGCACGGGGGATTACACTGAAGCTTTCTTT. Its protein is CASRGTGDYTEAFF.